The 32 T cell receptor beta chains below come from one sample, sequenced in a study of T cells after yellow fever vaccination. TCRdb analysed the 5' RACE reads with MiXCR anew, one entry per CDR3 protein. The sample lists approximately 580,000 distinct CDR3 sequences, about a sixth occurring once. Sequencing was performed on PBMCs, taken about 5 days after the first yellow fever vaccination. Every receptor here comes from a man aged 18-30 years who received the YFV17D yellow fever vaccine.

The chain combines TRBV7-2 with TRBJ2-5, with TRBD1 matching 8 bases. CDR1 is SGHTA, CDR2 FQGNSA, per germline. There are 13 residues in the CDR3. V lost 6 bases, J lost 4 bases, and 4 bases stayed unmatched. The CDR3 region is CASRDRAGETQYF. The CDR3 DNA reads as TGTGCCAGCAGGGACAGGGCCGGAGAGACCCAGTACTTC.

In its sample, this clonotype was seen many times. The chain joins TRBV4-1 to TRBJ1-6; D is unresolved. V lost 3 bases and J lost 0, with 12 bases in between. Per germline, CDR1 MGHRA and CDR2 YSYEKL. The CDR3 length is 17 residues. The CDR3 here is CASSQDEQSSYNSPLHF. The CDR3 bases are TGCGCCAGCAGCCAGGATGAACAGAGCTCCTATAATTCACCCCTCCACTTT.

This clonotype was counted only a few times. The CDR3 coding sequence is TGCGCCAGCAGGCCACCGGGCGACCGGGACACTGAAGCTTTCTTT. Translated: CASRPPGDRDTEAFF. The chain couples TRBV23-1 to TRBJ1-1; no clear D gene. TRBV23-1 is an ORF; its function is uncertain. CDR3 length: 15 amino acids. V lost 6 bases to trimming and J lost 3 bases, with 17 bases between them.

This chain links TRBV7-2 with TRBJ1-2; D is uncertain. V lost 4 bases to trimming and J lost 3 bases, with 12 bases between them. The CDR3 spans 14 residues. Germline V CDR1 and CDR2: SGHTA, FQGNSA. CDR3 nucleotides: TGTGCCAGCAGCTCGGGCTTTGGGGACTATGGCTACACCTTC. It translates to CASSSGFGDYGYTF. The entire variable domain, with the rest obtained from reference TRBV7-2 and TRBJ1-2, is as follows: GAGVSQSPSNKVTEKGKDVELRCDPISGHTALYWYRQSLGQGLEFLIYFQGNSAPDKSGLPSDRFSAERTGGSVSTLTIQRTQQEDSAVYLCASSSGFGDYGYTFGSGTRLTVV.

The V and J genes are TRBV10-3 and TRBJ1-2; unclear D gene. CDR1 and CDR2 from the germline V gene are ENHRY and SYGVKD. The CDR3 extends over 16 amino acids. V was clipped by 0 bases and J by 8 bases, with 19 bases between them. CDR3 residues: CAISESLEHLLGGYTF. CDR3 bases: TGTGCCATCAGTGAGTCGCTGGAGCATCTCCTAGGGGGCTACACCTTC.

This clonotype is a singleton in its sample. V usage is TRBV5-6 and J usage is TRBJ2-4; 7 nucleotides line up with TRBD1. The CDR3 sequence is 13 residues long. With 0 bases clipped from V and 9 bases from J, the junction kept 3 bases outside the gene matches. CDR1 and CDR2 from the germline V gene are SGHDT and YYEEEE. The CDR3 protein is CASSLDRGAIQYF. CDR3 bases: TGTGCCAGCAGCTTGGACAGGGGTGCCATTCAGTACTTC.

There are a few counts of this clonotype. The chain employs TRBV5-1 and TRBJ2-7; maybe TRBD2 (6 bases). V lost 3 bases and J lost 6, with 16 bases in between. CDR3 length: 14 residues. Germline CDR1 is SGHRS and CDR2 is YFSETQ. The CDR3 protein is CASSSGDFLGEQYV. CDR3 coding DNA: TGCGCCAGCAGCTCGGGGGACTTCCTCGGCGAGCAGTACGTC.

This clonotype showed up many times. The gene calls are TRBV12-3 or TRBV12-4 and TRBJ2-7; D gene uncertain. Trimming removed 3 bases at V and 2 bases at J, with 5 bases between. The length of the CDR3 is 12 residues. The CDR3 nucleotides are TGTGCCAGCAGTTTCCGGGCCTACGAGCAGTACTTC. Amino acid sequence: CASSFRAYEQYF.

The V and J genes are TRBV7-2 and TRBJ1-4; D is unresolved. CDR1 SGHTA and CDR2 FQGNSA come from the germline V gene. Trimming stripped 4 bases from V and 3 bases from J, with 9 bases between. This CDR3 contains 14 residues. The CDR3 region has the DNA TGTGCCAGCAGCTCCACAGCAGCTAATGAAAAACTGTTTTTT. Translation gives CASSSTAANEKLFF.

The CDR3 coding sequence is TGCAGTGCTCTGGACGGTCCGAACTATGGCTACACCTTC. Translation: CSALDGPNYGYTF. The J gene is TRBJ1-2, the V gene TRBV20-1, with unresolved D. From germline, CDR1 is DFQATT and CDR2 SNEGSKA (reference sequence). V was pared by 5 bases and J by 2 bases, with 12 bases between. The CDR3 is made up of 13 amino acids.

The chain recombines TRBV7-3 with TRBJ2-5; TRBD2 is a possible D gene (6 bases). V lost 2 bases and J lost 1, with 11 bases in between. CDR1 is SGHTA, CDR2 FQGTGA, per germline. The CDR3 totals 15 residues. CDR3 loop: CASSLLGGTQETQYF. CDR3 coding DNA: TGTGCCAGCAGCTTATTGGGGGGTACCCAAGAGACCCAGTACTTC.

The CDR3 region is CASSYSGYYEQYF. The CDR3 nucleotides read TGTGCCAGCAGTTACTCGGGGTACTACGAGCAGTACTTC. This chain joins TRBV6-5 and TRBJ2-7; D unclear. The V and J ends lost 0 bases and 3 bases respectively, with 6 bases between them. CDR1 and CDR2 (germline): MNHEY, SVGAGI. CDR3 length: 13 residues.

In its sample, this clonotype was seen a few times. The chain employs TRBV5-4 and TRBJ2-1; D may correspond to TRBD1 or TRBD2 (5 bases each). Trimming removed 4 bases at V and 6 bases at J, with 17 bases between. Germline assignment: CDR1 SGHNT and CDR2 YYREEE (reference sequence). The CDR3 loop spans 15 amino acids. This chain's CDR3 is CASSPGPRVINEQFF. In DNA, the CDR3 is TGTGCCAGCAGCCCGGGACCCAGGGTCATCAATGAGCAGTTCTTC.

In this sample, this clonotype turned up a few times. V and J are TRBV6-2 or TRBV6-3 and TRBJ2-6; D tentatively fits TRBD1 or TRBD2 (5 bases each). CDR3 length: 18 amino acids. Germline V gives CDR1 MNHEY, CDR2 SVGEGT. The V end was cut by 0 bases, the J end by 0 bases, with 12 bases between. CDR3 DNA sequence: TGTGCCAGCAGTTACTCGATCGGGGCGGCCTCTGGGGCCAACGTCCTGACTTTC. Protein sequence: CASSYSIGAASGANVLTF.

The chain has TRBV5-6 and TRBJ2-3; either TRBD1 or TRBD2 may supply D (5 bases each). The CDR3 is 17 residues long. Between the trimmed V and J ends, which lost 4 bases and 4 bases, there was a span of 22 bases. CDR1 and CDR2 from the germline V gene are SGHDT and YYEEEE. The CDR3: CASSLRRAPRGADTQYF. The CDR3 nucleotides are TGTGCCAGCAGCCTACGTAGGGCGCCGAGGGGAGCAGATACGCAGTATTTT.

The chain recombines TRBV7-3 with TRBJ2-3, with TRBD2 matching 10 bases. Germline V gene data show CDR1 as SGHTA and CDR2 as FQGTGA. The CDR3 is made up of 16 amino acids. The V and J ends lost 1 base and 3 bases, in that order; junction bases with no gene match: 4. CDR3 amino acids: CASSLSSGGMTDTQYF. The CDR3 DNA sequence: TGTGCCAGCAGCTTAAGTAGCGGGGGGATGACAGATACGCAGTATTTT.

The chain recombines TRBV5-5 with TRBJ1-1, with D tentatively TRBD1 (5 bases). Trimming stripped 0 bases from V and 11 bases from J, with 14 bases between. This CDR3 region has 13 residues. Germline lookup yields CDR1 SGHKS and CDR2 YYEKEE (reference sequence). CDR3 region: CASSLGGGKYAFF. CDR3 in DNA: TGTGCCAGCAGCTTGGGGGGCGGGAAGTACGCTTTCTTT.

The chain combines TRBV20-1 with TRBJ2-4, with D perhaps assigned TRBD1 or TRBD2 (5 bases each). This CDR3 is 15 amino acids long. Germline V lookup: CDR1 DFQATT, CDR2 SNEGSKA (reference sequence). Deletions cut 2 bases from V and 3 bases from J, with 14 bases between. The CDR3: CSARKSGLVKNIQYF. CDR3 DNA: TGCAGTGCTAGAAAGTCGGGGCTGGTCAAAAACATTCAGTACTTC.

V gene TRBV10-3 combines with J gene TRBJ2-4, with a tentative D call TRBD1 (6 bases). V lost 0 bases and J 0 bases, leaving 9 bases between the germline ends. Germline CDR1 ENHRY, CDR2 SYGVKD. The CDR3 is 16 residues long. The CDR3 region has the DNA TGTGCCATCAGTGAGTCTCAGGGGCTAGCCAAAAACATTCAGTACTTC. Translation: CAISESQGLAKNIQYF.

This clonotype was seen a few times. The J gene is TRBJ1-1, the V gene TRBV12-3 or TRBV12-4; D is possibly TRBD1 (6 bases). This CDR3 is 14 amino acids long. V lost 5 bases to trimming and J lost 1 base, with 11 bases between them. Here the CDR3 reads CASSPRQENTEAFF. CDR3 coding DNA: TGTGCCAGCAGTCCCCGACAGGAGAACACTGAAGCTTTCTTT.

This clonotype was seen only a few times. The J gene is TRBJ2-4, the V gene TRBV20-1, with a tentative D call TRBD1 (7 bases). Trimming shortened V by 6 bases and J by 1 base, and 19 bases separated the two germline ends. The CDR3 has 16 amino acids. Germline CDR1 and CDR2: DFQATT and SNEGSKA (reference sequence). The CDR3 loop is CSATLAGGWAKNIQYF. The CDR3 DNA sequence: TGCAGTGCCACGTTGGCAGGGGGGTGGGCCAAAAACATTCAGTACTTC.

A few counts support this clonotype. The chain combines TRBV4-2 with TRBJ2-1; TRBD2 might be the D (6 bases). The germline V gene has CDR1 LGHNA and CDR2 YNFKEQ. V was clipped by 1 base and J by 0 bases, with 22 bases between them. CDR3 length: 20 residues. CDR3 coding DNA: TGTGCCAGCAGCCAAGGAGACGGGACTCCGAAAGGTTACTCCTACAATGAGCAGTTCTTC. As protein: CASSQGDGTPKGYSYNEQFF.

The CDR3 loop is CATGPTNYGYTF. DNA of the CDR3: TGTGCCACGGGACCTACTAACTATGGCTACACCTTC. The chain joins TRBV6-5 to TRBJ1-2; D may be TRBD1 (5 bases). Germline V gene data show CDR1 as MNHEY and CDR2 as SVGAGI. Trimming removed 10 bases from V and 0 bases from J, with 9 bases in between. The CDR3 spans 12 residues.

This clonotype came up a few times. This chain uses TRBV5-6 with TRBJ2-7; D may correspond to TRBD1 or TRBD2 (5 bases each). Per germline, CDR1 SGHDT and CDR2 YYEEEE. The CDR3 is made up of 16 amino acids. The V end was cut by 1 base, the J end by 5 bases, with 19 bases between. The CDR3 DNA is TGTGCCAGCAGCTTGCTCTTGGGGGATAAGGCGGACGAGCAGTACGTC. As protein: CASSLLLGDKADEQYV.

The rearrangement joins TRBV20-1 to TRBJ1-5, with D hard to call. The CDR3 contains 14 residues. Between the trimmed V and J ends, which lost 3 bases and 2 bases, there was a span of 11 bases. Per the germline V gene, CDR1 is DFQATT and CDR2 is SNEGSKA (reference sequence). CDR3 sequence (DNA): TGCAGTGCTAGCGGTTTAGTTGGCAATCAGCCCCAGCATTTT. It yields the protein CSASGLVGNQPQHF.

This clonotype was seen more than once but under ten times. The chain has TRBV7-9 and TRBJ2-5; weak D call: TRBD2 (7 bases). Trimming removed 4 bases from V and 3 bases from J, with 18 bases in between. Germline V gene data show CDR1 as SEHNR and CDR2 as FQNEAQ (reference sequence). CDR3 length: 16 residues. This CDR3 reads CASSSNGGHSEETQYF. In DNA, the CDR3 is TGTGCCAGCAGCTCCAACGGGGGGCATTCAGAAGAGACCCAGTACTTC.

A few counts support this clonotype. The chain carries TRBV12-3 or TRBV12-4 and TRBJ1-5; D is undetermined. This CDR3 is built from 15 residues. V was pared by 6 bases and J by 0 bases, with 12 bases between. DNA of the CDR3: TGTGCCAGCAGCAAGAACAGTTATAGCAATCAGCCCCAGCATTTT. As protein: CASSKNSYSNQPQHF.

The chain combines TRBV6-5 with TRBJ2-7; 9 bases are a match to TRBD2. The CDR3 has 15 residues. V lost 1 base to trimming and J lost 2 bases; unmatched junction nucleotides: 3. CDR1 and CDR2 from the germline V gene are MNHEY and SVGAGI. CDR3 in amino acids: CASSYFSGGAYEQYF. CDR3 DNA sequence: TGTGCCAGCAGTTACTTTAGCGGGGGTGCCTACGAGCAGTACTTC.

This clonotype was seen just once. The chain joins TRBV20-1 to TRBJ2-1; TRBD2 aligns across 9 bases. J gave up 7 bases and V 2 bases, and 6 bases lay outside the gene matches. CDR3 length equals 14 residues. Germline CDR1 is DFQATT and CDR2 is SNEGSKA (reference sequence). CDR3 amino acids: CSARLAGLNNEQFF. In DNA form, the CDR3 reads TGCAGTGCTAGACTAGCGGGGTTAAATAATGAGCAGTTCTTC.

The sample holds many counts of this clonotype. V is TRBV4-1 and J is TRBJ2-7, with 7 bases identical to TRBD2. Germline values: CDR1 MGHRA, CDR2 YSYEKL. The CDR3 has 16 amino acids. J was trimmed by 3 bases and V by 3 bases; bases with no gene match: 11. This CDR3 is CASSHPGQASGYEQYF. Written as DNA, the CDR3 is TGCGCCAGCAGCCACCCCGGGCAGGCTAGCGGCTACGAGCAGTACTTC.

In its sample, this clonotype was seen a few times. The chain combines TRBV6-5 with TRBJ1-6; no reliable D call. The V gene lost 3 bases and the J gene lost 8 bases, with 11 bases spanning the gap. Germline V gives CDR1 MNHEY, CDR2 SVGAGI. The CDR3 totals 14 residues. The CDR3 protein is CASSYSRMDSPLHF. CDR3 in DNA: TGTGCCAGCAGTTATTCACGGATGGATTCACCCCTCCACTTT.

This clonotype has more than one count but fewer than ten. This chain connects TRBV6-4 to TRBJ2-1; tentatively, D is TRBD2 (5 bases). The CDR3 length is 13 residues. CDR1 and CDR2 from the germline V gene are MRHNA and SNTAGT. Between the trimmed V and J ends, which lost 2 bases and 14 bases, there was a span of 16 bases. The CDR3 here is CASSDVPTGKEFF. The CDR3 DNA is TGTGCCAGCAGTGACGTGCCGACCGGGAAGGAGTTCTTC.